A few counts support the clone carrying this TCR beta chain. Germline and junction disagree at one end, which may indicate a read error. The data were obtained in a study of identical twins. The CDR3 is 15 residues long. Germline loops: CDR1 DFQATT, CDR2 SNEGSKA (reference sequence). Unique molecular identifiers were in the cDNA, with template-switch universal primer binding. One entry per CDR3 protein, called by TCRdb with MiXCR from the 5' RACE reads. The data hold 450,000 to 600,000 distinct CDR3 sequences, with under 25% observed a single time. These data are also associated with another study on yellow fever vaccine responses in identical twins.

The chain links TRBV20-1 to TRBJ2-3, with TRBD2 matching over 12 bases. Sequencing used CD4+ T cells sorted from blood. The receptor comes from a woman between 18 and 30 years old in good health. In DNA, the CDR3 is TGCAGAGCTAGGGCTAGCGGGGGGGCCAAAGATACGCAGTATTTT. The encoded protein is CRARASGGAKDTQYF.